This record concerns one TCR beta chain sequence. The CDR3 consists of 13 residues. The germline CDR1 and CDR2 sequences are SQVTM and ANQGSEA. The V gene lost 4 bases and the J gene lost 7 bases, with 14 bases spanning the gap. The data derive from a study of blood T cell repertoires in COVID-19. TCRdb's copy holds only in-frame clones and misses some; the assay was immunoSEQ multiplex PCR. The data contain about 240,000 clones, more than 75% of them singletons. The specimen sequenced was PBMCs or T cells enriched from blood (not recorded which). This sequence joins TRBV29-1 and TRBJ2-1, with D possibly TRBD2 on 5 matching bases. The receptor's source is a woman between 40 and 50 years old with acute COVID-19. Written as DNA, the CDR3 is TGCAGCGTTGTCCTACCACGAGGGAATGAGCAGTTCTTC. Amino acid sequence: CSVVLPRGNEQFF.